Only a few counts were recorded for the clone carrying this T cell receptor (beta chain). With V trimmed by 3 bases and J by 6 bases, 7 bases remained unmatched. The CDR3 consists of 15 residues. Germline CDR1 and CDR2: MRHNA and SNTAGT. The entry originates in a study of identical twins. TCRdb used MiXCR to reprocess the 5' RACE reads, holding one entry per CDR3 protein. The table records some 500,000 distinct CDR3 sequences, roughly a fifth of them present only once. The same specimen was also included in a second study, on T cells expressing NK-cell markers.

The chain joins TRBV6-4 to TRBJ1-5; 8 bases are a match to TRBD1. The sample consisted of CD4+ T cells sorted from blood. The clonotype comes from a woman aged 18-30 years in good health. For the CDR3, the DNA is TGTGCCAGCAGTGAGAGGACAGGGAGGAGTCAGCCCCAGCATTTT. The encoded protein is CASSERTGRSQPQHF.